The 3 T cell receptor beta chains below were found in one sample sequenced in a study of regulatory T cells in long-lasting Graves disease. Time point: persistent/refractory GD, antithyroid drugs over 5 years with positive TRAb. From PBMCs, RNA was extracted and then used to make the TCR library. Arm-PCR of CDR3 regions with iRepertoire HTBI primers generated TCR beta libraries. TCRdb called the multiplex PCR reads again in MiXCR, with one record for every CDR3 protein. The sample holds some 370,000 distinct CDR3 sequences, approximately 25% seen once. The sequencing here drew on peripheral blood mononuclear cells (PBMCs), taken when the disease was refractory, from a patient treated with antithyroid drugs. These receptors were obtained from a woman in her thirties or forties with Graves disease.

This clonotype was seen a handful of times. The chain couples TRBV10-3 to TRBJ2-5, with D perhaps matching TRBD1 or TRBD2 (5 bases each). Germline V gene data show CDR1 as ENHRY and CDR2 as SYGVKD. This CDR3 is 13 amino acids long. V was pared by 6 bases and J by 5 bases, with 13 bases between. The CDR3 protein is CAISGVWGETQYF. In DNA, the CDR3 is TGTGCCATCAGCGGGGTTTGGGGGGAGACCCAGTACTTC.

The CDR3 here is CSAPLQGVTEAFF. The CDR3 DNA sequence: TGCAGTGCTCCTTTACAGGGGGTCACTGAAGCTTTCTTT. This chain connects TRBV20-1 to TRBJ1-1, with 8 bases aligning to TRBD1. The CDR3 consists of 13 residues. Per germline, CDR1 DFQATT and CDR2 SNEGSKA (reference sequence). The ends lost 5 bases at V and 4 bases at J; junction bases unmatched: 6.

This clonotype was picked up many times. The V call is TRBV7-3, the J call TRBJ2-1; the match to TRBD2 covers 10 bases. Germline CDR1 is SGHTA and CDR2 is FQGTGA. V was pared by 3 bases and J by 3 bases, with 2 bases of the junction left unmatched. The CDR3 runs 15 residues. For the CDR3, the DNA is TGTGCCAGCAGCTTCGGACTAGCGGACTACAATGAGCAGTTCTTC. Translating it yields CASSFGLADYNEQFF.